The rows below give T cell receptor beta chains drawn from one sample of a study of cytomegalovirus exposure and HLA in healthy donors. Repertoires were generated with immunoSEQ multiplex PCR, while TCRdb's copy carries only in-frame clones and drops some. The data contain under 200,000 clones, 70% to 80% of them singletons. Sequencing input: PBMCs. The origin of the receptors is a man between 25 and 39 years old in good health and CMV-seronegative. Each CDR3 is given without its conserved first and last residue. The order of the fields is J gene, CDR3 length, D gene, V gene, CDR3 protein. D genes are given only for firm matches.

j_gene: TRBJ2-7
len: 12
d_gene: .
v_gene: TRBV10-3
CDR3aa: AIAPGDLRVEQY

j_gene: TRBJ1-5
len: 16
d_gene: TRBD1
v_gene: TRBV6-1
CDR3aa: ASSGGGQGWSSNQPQH

j_gene: TRBJ2-7
len: 13
d_gene: .
v_gene: TRBV13
CDR3aa: ASSVRLVRPYEQY

j_gene: TRBJ2-7
len: 12
d_gene: TRBD1
v_gene: TRBV4-1
CDR3aa: ASSDPRGRSEQY

j_gene: TRBJ2-1
len: 11
d_gene: .
v_gene: TRBV2
CDR3aa: ASSEGRSGEQF

j_gene: TRBJ2-3
len: 12
d_gene: .
v_gene: TRBV9
CDR3aa: ASSSGTSTDTQY

j_gene: TRBJ2-7
len: 14
d_gene: TRBD2
v_gene: TRBV7-3
CDR3aa: ASSLTGTSGRAEQY

j_gene: TRBJ2-1
len: 14
d_gene: .
v_gene: TRBV18
CDR3aa: ASSPGQGFTYNEQF

j_gene: TRBJ1-5
len: 13
d_gene: .
v_gene: TRBV10-1
CDR3aa: ASRGDRNSNQPQH

j_gene: TRBJ1-1
len: 13
d_gene: TRBD1
v_gene: TRBV6-1
CDR3aa: ASSEETGMNTEAF

j_gene: TRBJ1-1
len: 15
d_gene: TRBD1
v_gene: TRBV7-6
CDR3aa: ASSERDRGLLNTEAF

j_gene: TRBJ2-6
len: 13
d_gene: .
v_gene: TRBV2
CDR3aa: ASRVPRGGANVLT

j_gene: TRBJ1-4
len: 11
d_gene: TRBD1
v_gene: TRBV2
CDR3aa: AGRTGINEKLF

j_gene: TRBJ2-7
len: 16
d_gene: TRBD1
v_gene: TRBV9
CDR3aa: ASSVRCVNRDRGGEQY

j_gene: TRBJ2-1
len: 17
d_gene: TRBD2
v_gene: TRBV5-6
CDR3aa: ASSYSPGLALSSYNEQF

j_gene: TRBJ2-7
len: 9
d_gene: .
v_gene: TRBV28
CDR3aa: ASSDGGTPD

j_gene: TRBJ1-2
len: 13
d_gene: TRBD1
v_gene: TRBV7-3
CDR3aa: ASSLAPGQGDGYT

j_gene: TRBJ2-3
len: 16
d_gene: TRBD1
v_gene: TRBV19
CDR3aa: ASSMSGGSYLGTDTQY

j_gene: TRBJ2-7
len: 11
d_gene: .
v_gene: TRBV2
CDR3aa: ASMSGRREEQY

j_gene: TRBJ1-2
len: 11
d_gene: .
v_gene: TRBV5-6
CDR3aa: ASSLDGNYGYT

j_gene: TRBJ2-1
len: 13
d_gene: .
v_gene: TRBV7-3
CDR3aa: ASAMWGVAGDEQF

j_gene: TRBJ2-1
len: 12
d_gene: .
v_gene: TRBV2
CDR3aa: ARTSGGFHNEQF

j_gene: TRBJ2-2
len: 14
d_gene: TRBD1
v_gene: TRBV5-1
CDR3aa: ASSFDRGNYGGELF

j_gene: TRBJ2-7
len: 13
d_gene: TRBD1
v_gene: TRBV5-1
CDR3aa: ASSLGQGAVGEQY

j_gene: TRBJ1-1
len: 13
d_gene: TRBD1
v_gene: TRBV5-1
CDR3aa: ASSLDRVGNTEAF

j_gene: TRBJ2-1
len: 15
d_gene: TRBD2
v_gene: TRBV27
CDR3aa: ASSPLGLAGSGNEQF

j_gene: TRBJ2-1
len: 11
d_gene: .
v_gene: TRBV18
CDR3aa: ASSLDRYNEQF

j_gene: TRBJ2-4
len: 14
d_gene: .
v_gene: TRBV28
CDR3aa: ASSPSQGRVKNIQY

j_gene: TRBJ1-1
len: 16
d_gene: .
v_gene: TRBV5-1
CDR3aa: ASSLGAGSWHKDIEAF

j_gene: TRBJ2-1
len: 10
d_gene: .
v_gene: TRBV5-1
CDR3aa: ASSLTTDEQF

j_gene: TRBJ2-5
len: 11
d_gene: TRBD2
v_gene: TRBV28
CDR3aa: ASSGTIQETQY

j_gene: TRBJ2-3
len: 13
d_gene: .
v_gene: TRBV2
CDR3aa: ASIFEETSTDTQY

j_gene: TRBJ2-5
len: 13
d_gene: TRBD2
v_gene: TRBV13
CDR3aa: ASSPRTSGRETQY

j_gene: TRBJ1-6
len: 11
d_gene: .
v_gene: TRBV6-5
CDR3aa: AGPWQTNSPLH

j_gene: TRBJ2-1
len: 13
d_gene: TRBD2
v_gene: TRBV27
CDR3aa: ASGIAGSSYNEQF

j_gene: TRBJ1-1
len: 11
d_gene: TRBD1
v_gene: TRBV6-6
CDR3aa: ASTIQGLFEAF

j_gene: TRBJ2-5
len: 6
d_gene: .
v_gene: TRBV9
CDR3aa: SQETQY

j_gene: TRBJ1-1
len: 13
d_gene: .
v_gene: TRBV7-3
CDR3aa: ASSLTRRENTEAF

j_gene: TRBJ1-3
len: 15
d_gene: .
v_gene: TRBV18
CDR3aa: ASSPPWDLASGNTIY

j_gene: TRBJ2-1
len: 15
d_gene: .
v_gene: TRBV14
CDR3aa: ASSQDGGGGIFYEQF

j_gene: TRBJ2-1
len: 14
d_gene: .
v_gene: TRBV5-1
CDR3aa: ASELGYRDLYNEQF

j_gene: TRBJ2-2
len: 13
d_gene: TRBD2
v_gene: TRBV28
CDR3aa: ASSPPRLASGELF

j_gene: TRBJ2-3
len: 13
d_gene: TRBD1
v_gene: TRBV11-3
CDR3aa: ASSSGQGSTDTQY

j_gene: TRBJ2-7
len: 11
d_gene: .
v_gene: TRBV7-2
CDR3aa: ASSAPGLYEQY

j_gene: TRBJ1-2
len: 10
d_gene: .
v_gene: TRBV2
CDR3aa: ASSVTVGGYT

j_gene: TRBJ1-1
len: 10
d_gene: TRBD1
v_gene: TRBV19
CDR3aa: ASSAEGRGAF

j_gene: TRBJ2-7
len: 13
d_gene: .
v_gene: TRBV19
CDR3aa: ASSTIEGEIYEQY

j_gene: TRBJ1-5
len: 14
d_gene: TRBD1
v_gene: TRBV27
CDR3aa: ASRDGTGGAHQPQH

j_gene: TRBJ2-7
len: 13
d_gene: .
v_gene: TRBV11-1
CDR3aa: ASSPYAAASYEQY

j_gene: TRBJ2-4
len: 13
d_gene: TRBD1
v_gene: TRBV27
CDR3aa: ASRPGGLGKNIQY

j_gene: TRBJ2-5
len: 13
d_gene: TRBD2
v_gene: TRBV10-1
CDR3aa: ASSGTGTSKETQY

j_gene: TRBJ1-2
len: 12
d_gene: TRBD1
v_gene: TRBV7-6
CDR3aa: ASSLGQGNYGYT

j_gene: TRBJ1-5
len: 11
d_gene: TRBD1
v_gene: TRBV30
CDR3aa: AWAGQSNQPQH

j_gene: TRBJ2-7
len: 12
d_gene: TRBD2
v_gene: TRBV18
CDR3aa: ASSPLAGGYEQY

j_gene: TRBJ1-1
len: 12
d_gene: .
v_gene: TRBV25-1
CDR3aa: ATQAIGVNTEAF

j_gene: TRBJ2-7
len: 14
d_gene: TRBD2
v_gene: TRBV7-6
CDR3aa: ASSPGLAGPPLKQY

j_gene: TRBJ2-7
len: 12
d_gene: TRBD2
v_gene: TRBV5-1
CDR3aa: ASSLGTAGGEQY

j_gene: TRBJ1-1
len: 12
d_gene: .
v_gene: TRBV5-1
CDR3aa: ASSSEQGTDVAF

j_gene: TRBJ2-7
len: 10
d_gene: TRBD1
v_gene: TRBV6-1
CDR3aa: AIPGGTYEQY

j_gene: TRBJ1-5
len: 14
d_gene: .
v_gene: TRBV21-1
CDR3aa: ASSAPTGNSNQPQH